This T cell receptor (beta chain) appears in the sequencing data of a study of blood T cells in healthy people across ages. A word on this clonotype: Its antigen is unidentified.

General observations from the study: Greater diversity and more naive CD4+ cells were seen in long-lived donors than in aged donors.

A second roughly 7 to 11 cycle PCR used barcoded and J-beta primers. Each CDR3 protein is one row after TCRdb ran MiXCR on the 5' RACE reads. Of about 1.5 million distinct CDR3 sequences listed, less than 45% are singletons. This TCR came from a woman aged 18-29 years in good health. What was sequenced was blood.

The CDR3 DNA is TGTGCCAGCACCCTAGGGGGACAGGGTGCGAGCACTGAAGCTTTCTTT. Its protein is CASTLGGQGASTEAFF. This rearrangement joins TRBV28 to TRBJ1-1; 9 bases are a match to TRBD1. The CDR3 consists of 16 residues. Trimming cost V 7 bases and J 4 bases; bases outside gene matches: 13. The V gene's germline CDR1 is MDHEN and CDR2 SYDVKM.